The sequence of this T cell receptor (beta chain) was determined in a study of blood T cell repertoires in COVID-19. Study-wide context: Material from acute and convalescent COVID-19 was sourced from the United States, Italy and Spain. From T cells, B-cell-depleted T cells, or PBMCs came the material, which was cDNA or gDNA.

Germline V gene lookup returns CDR1 MNHEY and CDR2 SVGAGI. Trimming removed 5 bases from V and 2 bases from J, with 9 bases in between. The CDR3 is made up of 13 amino acids. The authors' processing: For nucleated cells, counts were estimated from reference gene primer amplification. Some clones are missing from TCRdb's copy, which holds only in-frame ones; the method was immunoSEQ multiplex PCR. The V and J calls and the clone size are those of that table, but D and trimming were determined from the DNA. The sample has roughly 100,000 clones, less than 90% seen once. J is TRBJ1-1 and V is TRBV6-5; D unresolved. Sequenced input: peripheral blood. The TCR was taken from a woman older than 75 with acute or convalescent COVID-19. The CDR3 nucleotides read TGTGCCAGCAGTACTCCGAGAAACACTGAAGCTTTCTTT. It translates to CASSTPRNTEAFF.